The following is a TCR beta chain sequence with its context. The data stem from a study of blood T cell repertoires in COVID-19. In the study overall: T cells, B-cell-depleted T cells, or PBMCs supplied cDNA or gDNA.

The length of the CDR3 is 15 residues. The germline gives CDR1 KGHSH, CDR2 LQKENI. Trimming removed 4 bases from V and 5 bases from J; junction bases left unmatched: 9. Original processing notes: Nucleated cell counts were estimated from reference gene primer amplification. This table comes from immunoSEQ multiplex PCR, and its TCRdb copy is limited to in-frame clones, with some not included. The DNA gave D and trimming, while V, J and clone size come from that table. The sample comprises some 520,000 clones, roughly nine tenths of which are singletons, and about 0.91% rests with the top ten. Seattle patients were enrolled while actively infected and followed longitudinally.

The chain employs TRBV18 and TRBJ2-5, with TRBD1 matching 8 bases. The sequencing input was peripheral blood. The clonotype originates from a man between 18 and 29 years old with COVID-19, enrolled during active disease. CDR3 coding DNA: TGTGCCAGCTCACTTGGACAGGGACCGTGGGAGACCCAGTACTTC. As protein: CASSLGQGPWETQYF.